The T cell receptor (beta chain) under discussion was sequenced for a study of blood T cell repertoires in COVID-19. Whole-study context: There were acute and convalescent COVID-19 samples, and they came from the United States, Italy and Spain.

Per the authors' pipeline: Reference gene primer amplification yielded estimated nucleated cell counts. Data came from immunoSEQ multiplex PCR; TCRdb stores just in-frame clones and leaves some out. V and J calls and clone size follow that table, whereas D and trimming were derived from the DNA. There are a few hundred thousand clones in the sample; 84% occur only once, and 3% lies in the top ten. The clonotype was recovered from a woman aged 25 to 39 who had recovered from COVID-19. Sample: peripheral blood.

DNA for the CDR3: TGTGCCAGCAGTGCGTCAGGGGCGGACAATCAGCCCCAGCATTTT. Amino acids: CASSASGADNQPQHF. V and J are TRBV28 and TRBJ1-5; D may be TRBD1 (6 bases). CDR3 length: 15 residues. CDR1 MDHEN and CDR2 SYDVKM come from the germline V gene. Trimming cost V 5 bases and J 3 bases, with 14 bases left between them.